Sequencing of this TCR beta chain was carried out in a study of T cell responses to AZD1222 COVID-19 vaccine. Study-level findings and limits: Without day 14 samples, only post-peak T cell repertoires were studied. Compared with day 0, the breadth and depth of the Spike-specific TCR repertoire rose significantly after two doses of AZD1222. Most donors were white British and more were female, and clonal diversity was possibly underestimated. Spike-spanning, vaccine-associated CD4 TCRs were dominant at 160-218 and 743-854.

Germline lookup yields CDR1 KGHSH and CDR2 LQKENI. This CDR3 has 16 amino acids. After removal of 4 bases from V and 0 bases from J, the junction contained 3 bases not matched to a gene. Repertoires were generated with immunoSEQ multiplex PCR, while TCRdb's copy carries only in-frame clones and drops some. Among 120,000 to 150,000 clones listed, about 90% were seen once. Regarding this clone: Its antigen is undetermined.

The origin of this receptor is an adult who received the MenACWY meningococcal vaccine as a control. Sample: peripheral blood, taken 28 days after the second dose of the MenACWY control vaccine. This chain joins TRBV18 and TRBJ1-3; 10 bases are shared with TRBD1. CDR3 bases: TGTGCCAGCTCACGGACAGGGGGTCTCTCTGGAAACACCATATATTTT. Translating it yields CASSRTGGLSGNTIYF. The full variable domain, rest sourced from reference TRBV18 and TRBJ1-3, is NAGVMQNPRHLVRRRGQEARLRCSPMKGHSHVYWYRQLPEEGLKFMVYLQKENIIDESGMPKERFSAEFPKEGPSILRIQQVVRGDSAAYFCASSRTGGLSGNTIYFGEGSWLTVV.